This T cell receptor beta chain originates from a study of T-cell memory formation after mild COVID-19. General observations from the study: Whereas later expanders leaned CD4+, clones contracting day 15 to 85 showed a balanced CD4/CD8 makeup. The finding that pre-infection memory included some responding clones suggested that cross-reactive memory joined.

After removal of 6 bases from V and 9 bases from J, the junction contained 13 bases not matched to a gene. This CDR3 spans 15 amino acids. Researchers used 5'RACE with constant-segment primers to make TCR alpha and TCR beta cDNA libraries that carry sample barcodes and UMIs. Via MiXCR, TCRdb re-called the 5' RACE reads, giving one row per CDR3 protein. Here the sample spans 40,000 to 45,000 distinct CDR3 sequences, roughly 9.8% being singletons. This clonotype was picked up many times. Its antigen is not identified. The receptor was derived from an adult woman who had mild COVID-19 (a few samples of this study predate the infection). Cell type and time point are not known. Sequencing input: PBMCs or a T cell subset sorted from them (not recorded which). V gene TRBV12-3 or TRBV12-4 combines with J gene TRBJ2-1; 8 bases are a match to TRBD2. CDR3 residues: CASSLPGGGHREQFF. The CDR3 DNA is TGTGCCAGCAGCCTCCCCGGCGGGGGGCACCGTGAGCAGTTCTTC.